This TCR beta chain is drawn from a study of cytomegalovirus exposure and HLA in healthy donors. Study background: There were some 81 million unique TCRs (from HLA-typed donors) in an early data release. Among the roughly 380 donors who were genotyped, roughly 76% fell in the genetic ancestry cluster that is associated with self-reported Caucasian donors. General study findings and limits: By a later analysis, the bulk of CMV-associated TCR beta chains appeared HLA-restricted. Reportedly, HLA-A and HLA-B alleles of most subjects were accurately predicted from TCR beta.

Comment on this clone: Its antigen is currently unknown.

The PCR contained 60 Vbeta and 13 Jbeta primers. Here immunoSEQ multiplex PCR was the method, and the copy in TCRdb shows in-frame clones only, minus some. The table lists 81,000 or so clones, 77% of them singletons. The germline V gene encodes CDR1 GTSNPN and CDR2 SVGIG (reference sequence). V lost 5 bases and J lost 3, with 15 bases in between. This CDR3 has 14 residues. The clonotype originates from a man over 45 in good health and CMV-seropositive. This chain connects TRBV30 to TRBJ2-3; tentatively, D is TRBD2 (6 bases). The sample taken for sequencing was PBMCs. The CDR3 reads CAWLRGLSTDTQYF. The CDR3 coding sequence is TGTGCCTGGTTAAGGGGACTCTCTACAGATACGCAGTATTTT.